These T cell receptor beta chains were read from a single sample in a study of Ad26.COV2.S vaccination and SARS-CoV-2 variants. Libraries were prepared by immunoSEQ multiplex PCR; TCRdb keeps only in-frame clonotypes and omits some of them. The table records 350,000 to 550,000 clones, about 91% of them present only once. The source was peripheral blood, collected in a trial of Ad26.COV2.S vaccine versus placebo. These receptors were collected from a person between 18 and 59 years old who received the Ad26.COV2.S COVID-19 vaccine or a placebo. The conserved cysteine and the conserved F or W are not part of the CDR3 here.

len	v_gene	j_gene	CDR3aa
14	TRBV18	TRBJ1-3	ASSPRQGASGNTIY
11	TRBV7-3	TRBJ2-2	ASSTPNTGELF
13	TRBV7-2	TRBJ1-6	ASSLQGAQNSPLH
16	TRBV9	TRBJ1-5	ASSPFSLRQESNQPQH
12	TRBV10-3	TRBJ2-3	AMAAGGYTDTQY
13	TRBV13	TRBJ2-7	ASSSYRQGLAEQY
13	TRBV10-3	TRBJ2-3	AISGLASGRDTQY
12	TRBV6-2/TRBV6-3	TRBJ1-6	ASSPERRNSPLH
9	TRBV20-1	TRBJ2-3	SAPPGDTQY
8	TRBV6-6	TRBJ1-2	AGGVGGYT
14	TRBV4-1	TRBJ1-2	ASSPSWREQDYGYT
13	TRBV10-3	TRBJ2-4	AISDKGSAKNIQY
11	TRBV2	TRBJ2-1	ASSPAGVNEQF
11	TRBV6-5	TRBJ1-1	ATTSGGDTEAF
13	TRBV14	TRBJ1-6	ASSPGPTKGSPLH
10	TRBV25-1	TRBJ2-1	ASSETYNEQF
15	TRBV7-9	TRBJ2-3	ASSEPSWGPSTDTQY
16	TRBV3-1/TRBV3-2	TRBJ2-4	ASSQDFRTSGGAVPQY
11	TRBV6-5	TRBJ1-1	ASSSSWWTEAF
13	TRBV18	TRBJ1-5	ASSPGWQANQPQH
12	TRBV19	TRBJ1-1	ASSIRALNTEAF